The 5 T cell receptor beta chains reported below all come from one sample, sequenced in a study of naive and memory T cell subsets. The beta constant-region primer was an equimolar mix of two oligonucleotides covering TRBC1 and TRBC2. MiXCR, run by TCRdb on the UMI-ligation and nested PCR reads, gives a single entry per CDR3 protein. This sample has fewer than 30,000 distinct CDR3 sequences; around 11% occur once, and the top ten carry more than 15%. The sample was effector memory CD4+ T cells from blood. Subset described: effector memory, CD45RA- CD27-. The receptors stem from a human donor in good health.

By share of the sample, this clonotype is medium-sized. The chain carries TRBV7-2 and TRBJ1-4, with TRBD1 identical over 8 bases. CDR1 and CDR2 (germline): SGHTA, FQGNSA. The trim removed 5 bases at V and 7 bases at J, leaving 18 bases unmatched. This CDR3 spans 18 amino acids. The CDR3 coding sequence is TGTGCCAGCAGCCGAGGACGTACTTCAGGGGGCTTCAGTGAAAAACTGTTTTTT. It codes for CASSRGRTSGGFSEKLFF.

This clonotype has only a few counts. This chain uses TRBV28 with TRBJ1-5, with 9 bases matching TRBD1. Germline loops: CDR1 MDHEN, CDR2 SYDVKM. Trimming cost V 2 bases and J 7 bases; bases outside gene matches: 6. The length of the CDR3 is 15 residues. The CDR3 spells CASSLGGQGGQPQHF. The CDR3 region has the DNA TGTGCCAGCAGTTTAGGGGGACAGGGAGGCCAGCCCCAGCATTTT.

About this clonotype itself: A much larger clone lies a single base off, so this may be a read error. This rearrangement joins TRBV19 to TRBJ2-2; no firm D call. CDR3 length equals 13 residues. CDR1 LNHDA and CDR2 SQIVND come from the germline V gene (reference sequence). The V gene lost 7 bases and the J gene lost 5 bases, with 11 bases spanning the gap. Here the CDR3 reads CASMVSDTGELFF. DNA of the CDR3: TGTGCCAGTATGGTTTCGGATACCGGGGAGCTGTTTTTT.

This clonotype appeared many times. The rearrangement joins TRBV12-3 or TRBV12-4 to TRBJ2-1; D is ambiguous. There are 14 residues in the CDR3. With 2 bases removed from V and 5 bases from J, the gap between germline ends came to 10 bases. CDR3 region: CASSLRVTDNEQFF. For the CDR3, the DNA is TGTGCCAGCAGTTTACGGGTAACGGACAATGAGCAGTTCTTC.

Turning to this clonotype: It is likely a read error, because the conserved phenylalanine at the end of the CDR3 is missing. CDR3: CASSRDRTYEQYS. The CDR3 nucleotides are TGCGCCAGCAGCCGGGACAGGACCTACGAGCAGTACTCC. This chain connects TRBV5-1 to TRBJ2-7, with TRBD1 matching 8 bases. CDR1 is SGHRS and CDR2 is YFSETQ in the germline V gene. The CDR3 totals 13 residues. The V segment lost 4 bases and the J segment 2 bases; nucleotides outside the gene matches: 2.